Listed below are T cell receptor beta chains from one sample, sequenced in a study of control samples from healthy donors and cancer patients. Generated by immunoSEQ multiplex PCR, the TCRdb table keeps only in-frame clones and is missing some. Here the sample spans about 89,000 clones, about 83% being singletons. Sample: blood. These receptor sequences come from a woman in her thirties or forties in good health. The CDR3 runs from the conserved cysteine through the conserved F or W. Fields, in order: V gene, D gene, J gene, clone size, CDR3 protein, CDR3 DNA. A D gene is named only where the DNA matches it firmly. Rows give clone size only sometimes, using once, few, many, or a class for an expanded clone.

>TRBV19|TRBD1|TRBJ1-4|-
CATNQRGGSEKLFF
TGTGCCACCAATCAGAGAGGGGGCTCTGAAAAACTGTTTTTT
>TRBV12-3/TRBV12-4|-|TRBJ1-1|-
CASTLMNTEAFF
TGTGCCAGCACCCTAATGAACACTGAAGCTTTCTTT
>TRBV9|-|TRBJ1-3|-
CASSAWPGNTIYF
TGTGCCAGCAGCGCATGGCCTGGAAACACCATATATTTT
>TRBV5-6|TRBD2|TRBJ2-5|-
CASSPFGLAGETQYF
TGTGCCAGCAGCCCTTTCGGACTAGCGGGTGAGACCCAGTACTTC
>TRBV27|-|TRBJ2-3|-
CASSRFQESTDTQYF
TGTGCCAGCAGTAGGTTCCAGGAAAGCACAGATACGCAGTATTTT
>TRBV9|TRBD1|TRBJ1-4|-
CASSPHRGQSYEKLFF
TGTGCCAGCAGCCCCCATCGGGGACAGAGTTATGAAAAACTGTTTTTT
>TRBV19|-|TRBJ1-1|-
CATRGSEAFF
TGTGCCACCAGGGGTTCCGAAGCTTTCTTT
>TRBV29-1|TRBD1|TRBJ1-4|-
CSVTRGTGRANEKLFF
TGCAGCGTTACCCGGGGGACAGGGAGAGCGAATGAAAAACTGTTTTTT
>TRBV5-1|-|TRBJ1-4|-
CASSLGGGREKLFF
TGCGCCAGCAGCTTGGGGGGGGGCCGAGAAAAACTGTTTTTT
>TRBV18|TRBD1|TRBJ1-2|-
CASSPGDRAPSGYGYTF
TGTGCCAGCTCACCGGGGGACAGGGCCCCATCTGGCTATGGCTACACCTTC
>TRBV5-1|-|TRBJ2-1|-
CASSIAYNEQFF
TGCGCCAGCAGCATCGCCTACAATGAGCAGTTCTTC
>TRBV19|TRBD1|TRBJ1-2|-
CASTTRTGANYGYTF
TGTGCCAGTACCACTCGGACAGGGGCGAACTATGGCTACACCTTC
>TRBV12-5|-|TRBJ1-2|-
CASGPSDIRTYGYTF
TGTGCTAGTGGTCCTTCGGACATTAGGACCTATGGCTACACCTTC
>TRBV5-4|-|TRBJ1-1|-
CASSLANSQIEAFF
TGTGCCAGCAGCTTGGCCAACAGCCAGATTGAAGCTTTCTTT
>TRBV11-3|-|TRBJ1-3|-
CASSFGQPSGNTIYF
TGTGCCAGCAGCTTCGGACAGCCCTCTGGAAACACCATATATTTT
>TRBV19|-|TRBJ2-6|once
CASSIREDRANVLTF
TGTGCCAGTAGTATTAGGGAGGATCGGGCCAACGTCCTGACTTTC
>TRBV24-1|-|TRBJ1-4|-
CATSDSRGGTNEKLFF
TGTGCCACCAGTGATTCCCGAGGGGGGACTAATGAAAAACTGTTTTTT
>TRBV21-1|-|TRBJ2-7|-
CASKGVLLGQGRSYEQYF
TGTGCCAGCAAGGGTGTTCTTTTAGGGCAGGGGCGATCCTACGAGCAGTACTTC
>TRBV6-6|TRBD1|TRBJ2-1|-
CASSSPTGDNEQFF
TGTGCCAGCAGTTCGCCTACAGGGGACAATGAGCAGTTCTTC
>TRBV7-8|-|TRBJ1-1|-
CASSLGMNTEAFF
TGTGCCAGCAGCCTAGGGATGAACACTGAAGCTTTCTTT
>TRBV9|-|TRBJ2-5|-
CASSAEGQGQETQYF
TGTGCCAGCAGCGCAGAGGGTCAGGGTCAAGAGACCCAGTACTTC
>TRBV15|-|TRBJ1-5|-
CATSIGEGSNQPQHF
TGTGCCACCTCCATCGGGGAGGGAAGCAATCAGCCCCAGCATTTT
>TRBV24-1|-|TRBJ2-2|once
CATPYKRDRNTGELFF
TGTGCCACCCCATATAAGAGGGACCGTAACACCGGGGAGCTGTTTTTT